The source of this T cell receptor (beta chain) is a study of blood T cell repertoires in COVID-19. Study as a whole: The analysed material was cDNA or gDNA that came from T cells, B-cell-depleted T cells, or PBMCs.

In this sample, this clone turned up once. Per the original data handling: For nucleated cells, counts were estimated from reference gene primer amplification. Using immunoSEQ multiplex PCR, the repertoire was profiled, and TCRdb retains in-frame clones only, with some absent. The V and J calls and the clone size are those of that table, but D and trimming were determined from the DNA. The repertoire includes 65,000 to 85,000 clones, around four fifths of them detected once, and roughly 5.4% sits in the top ten. Specimen: peripheral blood. This receptor was obtained from a man aged 45 to 65 with active COVID-19.

CDR3 region: CASSTGEETQYF. The CDR3 DNA is TGTGCCAGCTCAACAGGGGAAGAGACCCAGTACTTC. The rearrangement uses TRBV18 and TRBJ2-5; 7 nucleotides align to TRBD1. The CDR3 has 12 residues. V shed 5 bases and J 3 bases; nucleotides not matched to a gene: 0. Germline loops: CDR1 KGHSH, CDR2 LQKENI.